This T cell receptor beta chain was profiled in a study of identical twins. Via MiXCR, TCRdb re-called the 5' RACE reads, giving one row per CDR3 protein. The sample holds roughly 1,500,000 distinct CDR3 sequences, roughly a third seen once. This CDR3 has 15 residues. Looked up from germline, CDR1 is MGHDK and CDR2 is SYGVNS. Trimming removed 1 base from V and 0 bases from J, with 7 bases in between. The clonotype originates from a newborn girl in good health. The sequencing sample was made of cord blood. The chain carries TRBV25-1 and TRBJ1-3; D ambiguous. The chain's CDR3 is CASSEFAGSGNTIYF. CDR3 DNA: TGTGCCAGCAGTGAATTTGCGGGCTCTGGAAACACCATATATTTT. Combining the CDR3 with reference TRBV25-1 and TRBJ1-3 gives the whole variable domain EADIYQTPRYLVIGTGKKITLECSQTMGHDKMYWYQQDPGMELHLIHYSYGVNSTEKGDLSSESTVSRIRTEHFPLTLESARPSHTSQYLCASSEFAGSGNTIYFGEGSWLTVV.